This record looks at one TCR beta chain sequence and its context. Its antigen is not known. Distinct nucleotide sequences in the sample also encode this CDR3. This record belongs to a study of shared clonotypes between healthy human individuals. General study points: Estimated clonotype richness was generally higher in naive than memory subsets. Deeper or shallower sequencing was expected to change how clonotypes are shared among donors. When compared with the clonotypes that were shared by all four sorted-subset donors, the non-shared clonotypes turned out to have lower generation probabilities.

Measured with immunoSEQ multiplex PCR; TCRdb has only the in-frame clones, and not every one. The repertoire holds some 1.5 million clones, with roughly 96% as singletons. The V end lost 5 bases, the J end lost 2 bases, and 10 bases lay between the germline ends. The CDR3 contains 13 residues. From germline, CDR1 is LNHDA and CDR2 SQIVND (reference sequence). The sequenced sample consisted of naive CD4+ T cells sorted from blood. Subset specified: CD45RA+ positively selected. This sequence joins TRBV19 and TRBJ2-7, with D tentatively TRBD2 (6 bases). This receptor was identified in a man aged 25-40 years in good health. In DNA form, the CDR3 reads TGTGCCAGTAGTCGGACGGGAGCCTACGAGCAGTACTTC. The encoded protein is CASSRTGAYEQYF.